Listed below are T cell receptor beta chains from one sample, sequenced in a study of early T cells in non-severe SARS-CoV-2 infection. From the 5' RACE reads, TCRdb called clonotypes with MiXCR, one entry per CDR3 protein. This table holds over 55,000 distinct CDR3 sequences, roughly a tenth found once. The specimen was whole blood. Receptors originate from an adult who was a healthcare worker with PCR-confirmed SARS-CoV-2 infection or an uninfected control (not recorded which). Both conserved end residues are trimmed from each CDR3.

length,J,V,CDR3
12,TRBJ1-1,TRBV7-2,ANMNEFRTGEAF
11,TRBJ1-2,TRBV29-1,SAADREVYGYT
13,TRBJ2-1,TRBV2,ASSRAGGVYNEQF
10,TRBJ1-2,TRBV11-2,ASSRTNYGYT
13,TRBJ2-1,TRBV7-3,ASSTSSGSYNEQF
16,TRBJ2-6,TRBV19,ASSIRRPGGAGANVLT
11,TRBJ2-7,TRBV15,ATSRENRVVQY
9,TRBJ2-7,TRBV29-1,SVAGIYEQY
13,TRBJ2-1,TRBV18,ASSKGLAAYNEQF
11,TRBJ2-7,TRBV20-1,SATDSRGYEQY
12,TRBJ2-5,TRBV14,ASSQWTGRETQY
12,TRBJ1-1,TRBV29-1,SGTGGALNTEAF
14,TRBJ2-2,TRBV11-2,ASSLGIRVITGELF
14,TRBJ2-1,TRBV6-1,ASTQAQTSGLGEQF
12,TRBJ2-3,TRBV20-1,SARGIQTQDTQY